The rows below give T cell receptor beta chains drawn from one sample of a study of patients and donors after allogeneic stem cell transplantation. TCRdb called the RT-PCR reads again in MiXCR, with one record for every CDR3 protein. The profile shows 800,000 to 1,000,000 distinct CDR3 sequences, about 20% of them singletons. Sequenced sample: blood, either unsorted or a sorted T cell fraction (not recorded which). The origin of the receptors is a human donor who was either an allogeneic HSCT recipient or a stem cell or donor lymphocyte infusion donor (not recorded which). It is not recorded whose cells these are; they may come from a transplant donor. The CDR3 runs from the conserved cysteine through the conserved F or W. The D gene is left open where the match is weak. Only some rows state a clone size, as once, few, many or a class for expanded clones.

V gene	CDR3 length	clone size	J gene	D gene	CDR3 DNA	CDR3 protein
TRBV30	14	NA	TRBJ2-3	NA	TGTGCCTGGAGTGTAACTTCTCTCACAGATACGCAGTATTTT	CAWSVTSLTDTQYF
TRBV28	18	NA	TRBJ2-1	TRBD2	TGTGCCAGCAGTTTCGACTTGACTAGCGGGCACTCCTACAATGAGCAGTTCTTC	CASSFDLTSGHSYNEQFF
TRBV6-1	14	few	TRBJ1-1	NA	TGTGCCAGCAATTCCTTAACGGGTTTCACTGAAGCTTTCTTT	CASNSLTGFTEAFF
TRBV24-1	15	NA	TRBJ2-7	TRBD1	TGTGCCACCAGTGATTCCCTCACAGGGGCCTACGAGCAGTACTTC	CATSDSLTGAYEQYF
TRBV12-3/TRBV12-4	16	few	TRBJ2-7	TRBD1	TGTGCCAGCAGTTTAACAACCGGGACAGGGGCGTACGAGCAGTACTTC	CASSLTTGTGAYEQYF
TRBV4-3	13	few	TRBJ1-6	NA	TGCGCCAGCAGCCAAACGATCTTAGTGGCCCTCCACTTT	CASSQTILVALHF
TRBV28	15	many	TRBJ2-2	NA	TGTGCCAGCAGTAGATCCGACAGAGTAACCGGGGAGCTGTTTTTT	CASSRSDRVTGELFF
TRBV7-7	15	few	TRBJ2-3	NA	TGTGCTAGCAGCTTAAGGTCTCTCAGCACAGATACGCAGTATTTT	CASSLRSLSTDTQYF
TRBV12-3/TRBV12-4	14	many	TRBJ1-5	NA	TGTGCCAGCACCCCGGACAGTGTCAATCAGCCCCAGCATTTT	CASTPDSVNQPQHF
TRBV5-1	15	few	TRBJ1-4	NA	TGCGCCAGCAGCGCCGGACAGACCACTAATGAAAAACTGTTTTTT	CASSAGQTTNEKLFF
TRBV4-1	12	NA	TRBJ2-1	NA	TGCGCCAGCAGCCGGCTGGGGAATGAGCAGTTCTTC	CASSRLGNEQFF
TRBV6-1	14	few	TRBJ2-6	NA	TGTGCCAGCACTCTCCCCTCTGGGGCCAACGTCCTGACTTTC	CASTLPSGANVLTF
TRBV6-5	18	NA	TRBJ2-7	TRBD1	TGTGCCAGCAGTTATAAGATTATTTTGGACAGGGTACCCTACGAGCAGTACTTC	CASSYKIILDRVPYEQYF
TRBV20-1	14	NA	TRBJ2-1	NA	TGCAGCGGGGTGAGCCAGGAGGGATACAATGAGCAGTTCTTC	CSGVSQEGYNEQFF
TRBV24-1	18	NA	TRBJ2-6	TRBD1	TGTGCCACCAGTGACGGGGACAGGGTACCTTCTGGGGCCAACGTCCTGACTTTC	CATSDGDRVPSGANVLTF
TRBV10-3	11	once	TRBJ1-1	NA	TGTGCCATCAGTGCGCAGACTGAAGCTTTCTTT	CAISAQTEAFF
TRBV20-1	13	many	TRBJ2-5	NA	TGCAGTGCTAGAACTCCAGGGGTCGAGACCCAGTACTTC	CSARTPGVETQYF
TRBV18	17	NA	TRBJ2-2	NA	TGTGCCAGCTCACCAAACGGCGCGTCGGGGTCTCCCGGGGAGCTGTTTTTT	CASSPNGASGSPGELFF
TRBV30	14	NA	TRBJ1-2	NA	TGTGCCTGGAGGCCTAGAGTCACTAACTATGGCTACACCTTC	CAWRPRVTNYGYTF
TRBV20-1	13	few	TRBJ1-1	NA	TGCAGTGCACACGGACAGAAGAACACTGAAGCTTTCTTT	CSAHGQKNTEAFF
TRBV3-1	15	NA	TRBJ1-3	NA	TGTGCCAGCAGCCAGGAGGGACGAACTGGAAACACCATATATTTT	CASSQEGRTGNTIYF
TRBV20-1	15	few	TRBJ2-1	NA	TGCAGTGCTAGAAATCGAAGGTGGGTCTTCGATGAGCAGTTCTTC	CSARNRRWVFDEQFF
TRBV5-1	14	NA	TRBJ2-3	NA	TGCGCCAGCAGCTTTGGCAGAGAAGGGGGATCGCAGTATTTT	CASSFGREGGSQYF
TRBV12-3/TRBV12-4	17	NA	TRBJ2-1	NA	TGTGCCAGCAACTTAGATCTTGGGGGTAGCTCCTACAATGAGCAGTTCTTC	CASNLDLGGSSYNEQFF
TRBV7-8	17	few	TRBJ2-2	TRBD1	TGTGCCAGCAGCTCGACCCGGGACAGGGGGTCGTCCGGGGAGCTGTTTTTT	CASSSTRDRGSSGELFF
TRBV3-1	15	once	TRBJ1-1	NA	TGTGCCAGCACCCCGGTAGGGGATTTGAACACTGAAGCTTTCTTT	CASTPVGDLNTEAFF
TRBV20-1	13	NA	TRBJ2-3	TRBD2	TGCAGTGCCAGCGGGAGTCTGGGAGATACGCAGTATTTT	CSASGSLGDTQYF
TRBV24-1	14	few	TRBJ2-1	NA	TGTGCCACCAGTGACAGGGTCGCTTCGAATGAGCAGTTCTTC	CATSDRVASNEQFF
TRBV29-1	13	few	TRBJ1-2	NA	TGCAGCGCCGGTGGGGGGCGCAACTATGGCTACACCTTC	CSAGGGRNYGYTF
TRBV25-1	12	NA	TRBJ1-1	TRBD1	TGTGCCAGCAGTGCACAGGGGTTTGAAGCTTTCTTT	CASSAQGFEAFF
TRBV12-3/TRBV12-4	19	NA	TRBJ2-2	TRBD1	TGTGCCAGCAGTTTATTCCTATGGGACAGGGGAACGAACACCGGGGAGCTGTTTTTT	CASSLFLWDRGTNTGELFF